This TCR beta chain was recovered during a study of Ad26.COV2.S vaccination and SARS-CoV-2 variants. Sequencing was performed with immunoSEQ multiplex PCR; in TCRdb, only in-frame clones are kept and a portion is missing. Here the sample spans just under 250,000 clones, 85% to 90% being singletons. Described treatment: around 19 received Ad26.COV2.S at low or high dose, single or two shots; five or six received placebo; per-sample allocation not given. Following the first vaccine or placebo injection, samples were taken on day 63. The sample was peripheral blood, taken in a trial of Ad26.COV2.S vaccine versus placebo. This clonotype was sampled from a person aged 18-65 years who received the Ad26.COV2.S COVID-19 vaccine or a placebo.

For the CDR3, the DNA is TGTGCCAGCAGCCAGCTCGGGACAGTAACAGAAAAACTGTTTTTT. Amino acid sequence: CASSQLGTVTEKLFF. The J gene is TRBJ1-4, the V gene TRBV6-5, with 7 bases matching TRBD1. Looked up from germline, CDR1 is MNHEY and CDR2 is SVGAGI. The CDR3 runs to 15 residues. V was clipped by 6 bases and J by 8 bases; unmatched bases: 12.